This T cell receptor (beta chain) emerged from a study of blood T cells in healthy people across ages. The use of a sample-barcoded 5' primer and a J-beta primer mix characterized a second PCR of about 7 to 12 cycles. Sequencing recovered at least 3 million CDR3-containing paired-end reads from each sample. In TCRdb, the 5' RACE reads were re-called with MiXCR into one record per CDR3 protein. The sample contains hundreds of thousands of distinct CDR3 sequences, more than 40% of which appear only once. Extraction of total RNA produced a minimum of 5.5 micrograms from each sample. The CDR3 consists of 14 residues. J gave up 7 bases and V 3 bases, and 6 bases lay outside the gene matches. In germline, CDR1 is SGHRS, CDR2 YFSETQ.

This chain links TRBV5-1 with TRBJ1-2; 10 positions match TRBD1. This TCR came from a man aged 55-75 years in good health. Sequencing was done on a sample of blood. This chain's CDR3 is CASSSDRGRLGYTF. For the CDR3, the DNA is TGCGCCAGCAGCTCAGACAGGGGGCGGCTTGGCTACACCTTC.